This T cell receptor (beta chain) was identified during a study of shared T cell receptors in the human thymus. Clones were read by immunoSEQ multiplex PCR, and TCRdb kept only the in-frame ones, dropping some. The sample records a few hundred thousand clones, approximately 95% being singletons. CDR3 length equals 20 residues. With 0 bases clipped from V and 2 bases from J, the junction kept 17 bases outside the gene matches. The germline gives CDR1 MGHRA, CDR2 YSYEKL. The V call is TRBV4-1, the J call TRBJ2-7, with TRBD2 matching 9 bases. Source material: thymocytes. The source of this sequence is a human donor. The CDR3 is CASSQDRRPSGRKKTYEQYF. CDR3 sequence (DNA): TGCGCCAGCAGCCAAGATCGAAGGCCCAGCGGGAGGAAAAAGACCTACGAGCAGTACTTC.